Each of the 11 T cell receptor beta chains below was sequenced from the same sample in a study of T cells in women clearing cervical HPV infection. Data came from immunoSEQ multiplex PCR; TCRdb stores just in-frame clones and leaves some out. The specimen's table records about 19,000 clones. Input material: blood buffy coat. These receptors all stem from a woman between 18 and 70 years old with a cervical HPV16 infection that either progressed to CIN3+ or cleared (not recorded which).

The covered CDR3 bases are TGTGCCAGCAGTCCGAGTGTCCCCTGGGGACAGGGAACACTGGTA. Its protein product is CASSPSVPWGQGTLV. The full-length CDR3 reads as CASSPSVPWGQGTLVAFF. The chain uses TRBV12-3 or TRBV12-4 and TRBJ1-1, with 9 bases aligning to TRBD1. The read ends 3 residues shy of where the CDR3 ends; the end is completed using the germline J gene. This CDR3 region has 18 residues.

A remark on this clone: A read error may account for a junction end that differs from germline. The CDR3 extends 3 residues past the end of the read, so its final part is completed from the germline J gene. The chain has TRBV4-2 and TRBJ2-3; 9 positions match TRBD1. The CDR3 is 17 residues long. Looked up from germline, CDR1 is LGHNA and CDR2 is YNFKEQ. CDR3 bases read: TGCGCCAGCAGCCGAAAGAACAGGGGGCCTGGCACAGATACG. It translates to CASSRKNRGPGTDT. The complete CDR3 sequence is CASSRKNRGPGTDTQYF.

Regarding this clone: At one of its ends the junction is not consistent with the germline gene, which may arise from a read error. The read halts 3 residues ahead of the CDR3 end, with the missing end drawn from the germline J gene. J is TRBJ1-1 and V is TRBV4-2; TRBD1 might be the D (5 bases). The CDR3 extends over 16 amino acids. Germline CDR1 and CDR2: LGHNA and YNFKEQ. CDR3 residues: CASSQETGSGGTEAFF. Incomplete CDR3 DNA: TGCGCCAGCAGCCAAGAGACGGGGTCGGGGGGCACTGAA.

CDR3 bases read: TGCGCCAGCAGCTTGAAATACAGGGGATCTAGCACAGATACG. Translated, it gives CASSLKYRGSSTDT. The entire CDR3 reads CASSLKYRGSSTDTQYF. V is TRBV5-1 and J is TRBJ2-3; 7 bases agree with TRBD1. The CDR3 end is not reached by the read, which stops 3 residues before it; the germline J gene fills it in. Unmatched junction bases numbered 8, after V lost 1 base and J lost 0 bases. The CDR3 sequence is 17 residues long. Germline lookup yields CDR1 SGHRS and CDR2 YFSETQ.

CDR3 sequence: CASSPRKDTDTYTF. Partial CDR3 DNA: TGTGCCAGCTCACCAAGGAAGGACACAGATACC. The chain links TRBV18 to TRBJ1-2; a weak D match, TRBD1 (5 bases). Sequencing ends 3 residues short of the CDR3 end; the germline J gene provides the rest. Germline-derived CDR1 and CDR2 are KGHSH and LQKENI. This CDR3 has 14 residues. Full variable domain (missing parts from reference TRBV18 and TRBJ1-2): NAGVMQNPRHLVRRRGQEARLRCSPMKGHSHVYWYRQLPEEGLKFMVYLQKENIIDESGMPKERFSAEFPKEGPSILRIQQVVRGDSAAYFCASSPRKDTDTYTFGSGTRLTVV.

On this clone itself: The CDR3 extends 3 residues past the end of the read, so its final part is completed from the germline J gene. The chain uses TRBV2 and TRBJ2-5; the match to TRBD2 covers 15 bases. With V trimmed by 5 bases and J by 0 bases, 4 bases remained unmatched. The CDR3 has 17 amino acids. CDR1 is SNHLY and CDR2 is FYNNEI in the germline V gene. The part of the CDR3 DNA that was read is TGTGCCAGCAGTCCCGGGACTAGCGGGGGGTACCAAGAGACC. Translation gives CASSPGTSGGYQET. The CDR3 in full is CASSPGTSGGYQETQYF.

As regards this clone: The observed sequence ends 3 residues before the CDR3 terminus, with the missing tail filled in from the germline J gene. This chain joins TRBV5-4 and TRBJ1-2, with no clear D. CDR1 and CDR2 (germline): SGHNT, YYREEE (reference sequence). V dropped 4 bases and J dropped 6 bases, with 13 bases sitting between them. The CDR3 sequence is 13 residues long. The CDR3 loop reads CASSLPLGDGYTF. Incomplete CDR3 DNA: TGTGCCAGCAGCCTCCCTCTCGGGGATGGC.

Remarks on this clone: Sequencing ends 3 residues short of the CDR3 end; the germline J gene provides the rest. The J gene is TRBJ2-3, the V gene TRBV29-1; either TRBD1 or TRBD2 may fit D (5 bases each). This CDR3 is 12 amino acids long. Germline lookup yields CDR1 SQVTM and CDR2 ANQGSEA. The CDR3 spells CSVERGNQPQYF. CDR3 bases read: TGCAGCGTTGAGAGGGGCAATCAGCCG.

Details on this clone: The sequenced fragment ends 3 residues before the CDR3 boundary, so the rest is inferred from the germline J gene. V usage is TRBV7-6 and J usage is TRBJ1-4; the match to TRBD1 covers 9 bases. The CDR3 extends over 15 amino acids. Looked up from germline, CDR1 is SGHVS and CDR2 is FNYEAQ. CDR3 sequence reads: CASSLGDRANSPLFF. The DNA read from the CDR3 is TGTGCCAGCAGCTTAGGGGACAGGGCCAATTCACCA.

Worth noting for this clone: The read stops 3 residues short of the end of the CDR3; the missing end is completed from the germline J gene. V usage is TRBV7-2 and J usage is TRBJ2-5, with TRBD2 matching over 11 bases. The CDR3 is 15 residues long. Trimming cost V 5 bases and J 1 base; bases outside gene matches: 3. Germline values: CDR1 SGHTA, CDR2 FQGNSA. CDR3 bases read: TGTGCCAGCAGCCTTAGCGGGGGGGCCCAAGAGACC. Encoded protein: CASSLSGGAQET. Given in full, the CDR3 is CASSLSGGAQETQYF.

CDR3 bases read: TGCAGCGTCCTACCTCCCAGGGGCTCCTATAATTCACCA. Translation gives CSVLPPRGSYNSP. The CDR3, in full, reads CSVLPPRGSYNSPLFF. The V and J genes are TRBV29-1 and TRBJ1-4; the D gene is possibly TRBD1 (6 bases). The read terminates 3 residues ahead of where the CDR3 ends, so the germline J gene completes it. CDR3 size: 16 residues. Germline V gene lookup returns CDR1 SQVTM and CDR2 ANQGSEA. The full variable domain, its missing parts supplied by reference TRBV29-1 and TRBJ1-4, is SAVISQKPSRDICQRGTSLTIQCQVDSQVTMMFWYRQQPGQSLTLIATANQGSEATYESGFVIDKFPISRPNLTFSTLTVSNMSPEDSSIYLCSVLPPRGSYNSPLFFGSGTQLSVL.